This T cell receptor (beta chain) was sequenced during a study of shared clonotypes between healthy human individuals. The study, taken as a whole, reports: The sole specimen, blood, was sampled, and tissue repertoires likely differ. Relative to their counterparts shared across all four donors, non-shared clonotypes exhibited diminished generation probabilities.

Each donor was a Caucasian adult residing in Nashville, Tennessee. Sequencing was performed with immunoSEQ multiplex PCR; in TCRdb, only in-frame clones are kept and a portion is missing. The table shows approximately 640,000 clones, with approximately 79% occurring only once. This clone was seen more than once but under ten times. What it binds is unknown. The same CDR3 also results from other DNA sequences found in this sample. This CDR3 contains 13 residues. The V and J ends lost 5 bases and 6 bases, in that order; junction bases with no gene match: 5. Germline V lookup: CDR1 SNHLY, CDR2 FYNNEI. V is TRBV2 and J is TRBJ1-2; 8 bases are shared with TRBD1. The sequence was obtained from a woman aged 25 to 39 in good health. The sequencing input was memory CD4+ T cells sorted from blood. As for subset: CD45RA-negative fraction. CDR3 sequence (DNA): TGTGCCAGCAGTCCGGACAGGGAGGATGGCTACACCTTC. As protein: CASSPDREDGYTF.